Here is one TCR beta chain with its context. Its target is not known. With 60 Vbeta and 13 Jbeta primers, the PCR was carried out. Only in-frame clones appear in the TCRdb table, and some are missing; sequencing was by immunoSEQ multiplex PCR. The sample holds roughly 110,000 clones, around 76% seen once. This CDR3 has 15 amino acids. V lost 8 bases to trimming and J lost 7 bases; unmatched junction nucleotides: 12. CDR1 is SNHLY, CDR2 FYNNEI, per germline. This sample is part of a study of cytomegalovirus exposure and HLA in healthy donors. About the study: An earlier analysis found 117 million unique TCR beta sequences from approximately 190 million T cells. Whole-study findings and limits: With further analysis later on, most CMV-associated TCR beta chains appeared HLA-restricted. With later analysis, a missense DCLRE1C variant became linked to TCR beta V- and J-gene trimming.

The receptor was derived from a woman aged 40 to 55 in good health and CMV-seropositive. This chain joins TRBV2 and TRBJ1-5; 9 positions agree with TRBD1. What was sequenced was PBMCs. The CDR3 DNA is TGTGCCAGCCATAAAGGGGGACAGGGAGGACAGCCCCAGCATTTT. Translated, it gives CASHKGGQGGQPQHF. The full variable domain, completed using reference TRBV2 and TRBJ1-5, is EPEVTQTPSHQVTQMGQEVILRCVPISNHLYFYWYRQILGQKVEFLVSFYNNEISEKSEIFDDQFSVERPDGSNFTLKIRSTKLEDSAMYFCASHKGGQGGQPQHFGDGTRLSIL.